A single sample is the source of the 11 T cell receptor beta chains below, sequenced in a study of cytomegalovirus exposure and HLA in healthy donors (TCRdb year 2017). The library relied on the immunoSEQ multiplex PCR assay. For the multiplex PCR, a mixture combining 60 forward primers for TCR Vbeta segments and 13 reverse primers for TCR Jbeta segments was used. Here the immuneACCESS table is served through TCRdb, limited to in-frame sequences with V and J called. Missing clones are a known gap in these copies; in checked studies unresolved V genes cover under half, and the rest lacks a known reason. The sample table gives roughly 190,000 clones. The top ten constitute roughly 6.7% of the sample. Specimen: PBMCs. These receptors came from a man aged 25 to 40 in good health and CMV-seronegative.

This chain links TRBV27 with TRBJ2-7; TRBD1 is a possible D gene (5 bases). Trimming removed 5 bases from V and 1 base from J, with 15 bases in between. The CDR3 contains 15 residues. Germline CDR1 and CDR2: MNHEY and SMNVEV (reference sequence). Here the CDR3 reads CASSPLTGKSYEQYF. The CDR3 DNA sequence: TGTGCCAGCAGTCCGCTCACAGGAAAGTCCTACGAGCAGTACTTC.

The chain employs TRBV7-2 and TRBJ1-1; D unresolved. Germline CDR1 is SGHTA and CDR2 is FQGNSA. CDR3 length: 15 amino acids. Trimming took off 4 bases at V and 1 base at J, with 13 bases between the two ends. This CDR3 is CASSSFPGGNTEAFF. The CDR3 DNA reads TGTGCCAGCAGCTCCTTCCCGGGAGGGAACACTGAAGCTTTCTTT.

This chain links TRBV30 with TRBJ2-7, with D perhaps matching TRBD1 (5 bases). Between the trimmed V and J ends, which lost 0 bases and 4 bases, there was a span of 10 bases. The germline CDR1 and CDR2 sequences are GTSNPN and SVGIG (reference sequence). The CDR3 runs 13 residues. CDR3 bases: TGTGCCTGGAGTGTAAGGGGCAGTTACGAGCAGTACTTC. Encoded protein: CAWSVRGSYEQYF.

The gene calls are TRBV6-5 and TRBJ1-1; TRBD1 aligns across 10 bases. The V segment lost 6 bases and the J segment 11 bases; nucleotides outside the gene matches: 15. CDR1 is MNHEY and CDR2 is SVGAGI in the germline V gene. The CDR3 has 15 residues. CDR3 in amino acids: CASRRPSTGGAQAFF. For the CDR3, the DNA is TGTGCCAGCAGACGCCCTTCGACAGGGGGCGCGCAGGCTTTCTTT.

The J gene is TRBJ2-4, the V gene TRBV5-1, with 7 bases matching TRBD1. The CDR3 spans 14 residues. V dropped 2 bases and J dropped 4; count of bases not matched to a gene: 3. Germline CDR1 and CDR2: SGHRS and YFSETQ. As DNA, the CDR3 is TGCGCCAGCAGCTTCGGGACAGAAAAAAACATTCAGTACTTC. Translated: CASSFGTEKNIQYF.

This chain joins TRBV5-4 and TRBJ2-7, with D perhaps TRBD1 (6 bases). Germline V gene lookup returns CDR1 SGHNT and CDR2 YYREEE (reference sequence). This CDR3 is 14 amino acids long. The V gene lost 0 bases and the J gene lost 7 bases, with 14 bases spanning the gap. This chain's CDR3 is CASSLGGLTEEQYF. The CDR3 bases are TGTGCCAGCAGCTTGGGGGGGCTCACCGAGGAGCAGTACTTC.

This sequence joins TRBV20-1 and TRBJ1-1; D call uncertain. The CDR3 contains 11 residues. V was pared by 5 bases and J by 8 bases, with 12 bases between. From germline, CDR1 is DFQATT and CDR2 SNEGSKA (reference sequence). The CDR3 loop is CSAVQSPEAFF. The CDR3 nucleotides read TGCAGTGCTGTTCAATCCCCCGAAGCTTTCTTT.

The rearrangement uses TRBV11-3 and TRBJ1-2; perhaps TRBD1 as D (6 bases). The CDR3 sequence is 15 residues long. Trimming removed 4 bases at V and 0 bases at J, with 12 bases between. Looked up from germline, CDR1 is SGHNT and CDR2 is YENEEA. The DNA of the CDR3 is TGTGCCAGCAGCTATACCGGGACATCTAACTATGGCTACACCTTC. Translated, it gives CASSYTGTSNYGYTF.

The chain employs TRBV6-5 and TRBJ1-5; 7 nucleotides align to TRBD1. The CDR3 runs to 14 residues. V shed 3 bases, J shed 7 bases, and the junction held 6 bases outside the gene matches. Germline V lookup: CDR1 MNHEY, CDR2 SVGAGI. CDR3 loop: CASSYTGVGQPQHF. The CDR3 nucleotides read TGTGCCAGCAGTTATACAGGGGTGGGCCAGCCCCAGCATTTT.

The chain links TRBV14 to TRBJ2-3; perhaps TRBD1 as D (5 bases). Germline CDR1 and CDR2: SGHDN and FVKESK. The V end lost 3 bases, the J end lost 2 bases, and 12 bases lay between the germline ends. This CDR3 region has 15 residues. For the CDR3, the DNA is TGTGCCAGCAGCCAGCGACAGTCCGACACAGATACGCAGTATTTT. Protein product: CASSQRQSDTDTQYF.

The chain uses TRBV28 and TRBJ2-7; TRBD1 matches at 9 bases. CDR3 length equals 14 residues. CDR1 is MDHEN and CDR2 is SYDVKM in the germline V gene. Losses at the gene ends were 3 bases for V and 9 bases for J; bases not matched to a gene: 9. The CDR3 loop is CASSLGQGRRGQYF. For the CDR3, the DNA is TGTGCCAGCAGTTTGGGACAGGGCCGACGGGGGCAGTACTTC.